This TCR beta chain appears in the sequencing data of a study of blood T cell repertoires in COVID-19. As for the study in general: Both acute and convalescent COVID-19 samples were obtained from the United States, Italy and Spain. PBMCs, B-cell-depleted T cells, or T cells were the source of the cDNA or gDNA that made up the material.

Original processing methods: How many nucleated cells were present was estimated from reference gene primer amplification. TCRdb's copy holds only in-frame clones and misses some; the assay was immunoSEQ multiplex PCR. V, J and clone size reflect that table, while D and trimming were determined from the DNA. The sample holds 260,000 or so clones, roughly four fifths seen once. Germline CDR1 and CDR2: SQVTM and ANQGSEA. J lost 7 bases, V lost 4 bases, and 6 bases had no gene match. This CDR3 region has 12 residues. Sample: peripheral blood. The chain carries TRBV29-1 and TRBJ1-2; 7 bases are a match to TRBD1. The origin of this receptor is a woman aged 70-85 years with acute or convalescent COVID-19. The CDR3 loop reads CSVVRGQSGYTF. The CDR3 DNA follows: TGCAGCGTTGTAAGGGGGCAATCTGGCTACACCTTC.